Below, 6 T cell receptor beta chains from the same sample are listed, as sequenced in a study of blood T cell repertoires in COVID-19. Produced via immunoSEQ multiplex PCR; TCRdb's table is partial and in-frame only. The profile shows hundreds of thousands of clones, around four fifths of them singletons. Sequencing used peripheral blood. These receptors all stem from a woman in her forties with active or convalescent COVID-19.

The rearrangement uses TRBV19 and TRBJ1-2; tentative D call: TRBD1 (5 bases). The CDR3 contains 16 residues. Trimming pared 6 bases from V and 3 bases from J, leaving 20 bases between. The V gene's germline CDR1 is LNHDA and CDR2 SQIVND (reference sequence). The CDR3 region is CASSAAADTTYYGYTF. In nucleotides, the CDR3 is TGTGCCAGTAGCGCGGCGGCGGACACGACCTACTATGGCTACACCTTC.

The rearrangement uses TRBV4-2 and TRBJ1-4; 7 positions agree with TRBD1. The V and J ends lost 4 bases and 6 bases, in that order; junction bases with no gene match: 5. The germline V gene encodes CDR1 LGHNA and CDR2 YNFKEQ. The CDR3 length is 14 residues. The CDR3 sequence is CASSPYDRDEKLFF. CDR3 sequence (DNA): TGTGCCAGCAGCCCCTACGACAGGGATGAAAAACTGTTTTTT.

The rearrangement links TRBV14 to TRBJ2-7; 9 nucleotides align to TRBD1. Looked up from germline, CDR1 is SGHDN and CDR2 is FVKESK. V was clipped by 1 base and J by 3 bases; unmatched bases: 1. CDR3 length: 14 amino acids. CDR3 sequence reads: CASSQGGQGYEQYF. CDR3 bases: TGTGCCAGCAGCCAAGGGGGACAGGGCTACGAGCAGTACTTC.

The chain couples TRBV19 to TRBJ2-2; maybe TRBD1 (5 bases). Germline V gene sequence: CDR1 LNHDA, CDR2 SQIVND (reference sequence). The V and J ends lost 5 bases and 6 bases respectively, with 19 bases between them. The CDR3 totals 16 residues. CDR3 sequence: CASSSPLTVYSGELFF. The CDR3 region has the DNA TGTGCCAGTAGTTCGCCCCTGACAGTCTATTCCGGGGAGCTGTTTTTT.

The V gene is TRBV29-1, the J gene TRBJ1-1, with 8 bases matching TRBD1. V trimming: 3 bases; J trimming: 2 bases; junction bases outside the gene matches: 5. The length of the CDR3 is 14 residues. The germline V gene has CDR1 SQVTM and CDR2 ANQGSEA. CDR3 nucleotide sequence: TGCAGCGTTGATTCCGACAGGGGAAACACTGAAGCTTTCTTT. This gives the protein CSVDSDRGNTEAFF.

The genes are TRBV12-3 or TRBV12-4 and TRBJ2-2; possible D gene TRBD1, 5 bases. Trimming stripped 6 bases from V and 6 bases from J, with 11 bases between. The CDR3 totals 13 residues. CDR3 sequence: CASRPQGSGELFF. CDR3 DNA sequence: TGTGCCAGCAGACCCCAGGGTTCCGGGGAGCTGTTTTTT.